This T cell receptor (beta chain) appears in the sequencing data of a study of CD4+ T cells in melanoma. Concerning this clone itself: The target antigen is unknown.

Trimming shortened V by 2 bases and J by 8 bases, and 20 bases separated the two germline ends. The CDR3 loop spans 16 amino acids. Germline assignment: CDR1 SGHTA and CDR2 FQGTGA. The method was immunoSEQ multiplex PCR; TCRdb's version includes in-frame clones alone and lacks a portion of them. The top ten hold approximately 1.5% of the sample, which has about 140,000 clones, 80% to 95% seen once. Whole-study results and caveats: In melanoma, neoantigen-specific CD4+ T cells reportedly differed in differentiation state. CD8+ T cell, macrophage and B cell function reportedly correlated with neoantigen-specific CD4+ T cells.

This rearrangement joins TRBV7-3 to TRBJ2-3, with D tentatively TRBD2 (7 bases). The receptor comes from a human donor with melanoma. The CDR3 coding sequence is TGTGCCAGCAGCTTAGCCCCTTGGAGGGGGGAGGGTACGCAGTATTTT. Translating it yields CASSLAPWRGEGTQYF.